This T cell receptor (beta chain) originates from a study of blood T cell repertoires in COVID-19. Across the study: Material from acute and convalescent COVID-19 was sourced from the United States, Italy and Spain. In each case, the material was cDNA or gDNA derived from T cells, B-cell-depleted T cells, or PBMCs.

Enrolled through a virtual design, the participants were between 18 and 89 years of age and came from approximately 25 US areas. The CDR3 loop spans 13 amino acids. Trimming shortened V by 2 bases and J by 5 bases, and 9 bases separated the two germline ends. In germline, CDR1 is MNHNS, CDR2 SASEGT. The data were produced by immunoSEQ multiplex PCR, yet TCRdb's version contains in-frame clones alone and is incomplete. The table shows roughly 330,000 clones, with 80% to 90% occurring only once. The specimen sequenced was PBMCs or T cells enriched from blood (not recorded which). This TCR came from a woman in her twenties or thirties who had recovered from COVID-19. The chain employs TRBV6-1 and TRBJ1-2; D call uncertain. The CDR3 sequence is CASSELIGYGYTF. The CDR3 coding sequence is TGTGCCAGCAGTGAACTCATCGGGTATGGCTACACCTTC.